This TCR beta chain was identified during a study of cytomegalovirus exposure and HLA in healthy donors. The study's findings and limits: What was likely a sequencing artifact was a cluster of highly shared sequence variants. HLA alleles showed associations with 16,951 TCR beta sequences in a later analysis, at a 0.05 false discovery rate. It has been reported that TCR beta sequences accurately predicted the HLA-A and HLA-B alleles of most subjects.

Donors were nominally healthy when sampled, though unrecorded immune exposures were likely. Vbeta (60) and Jbeta (13) primers were used in the PCR. Clones were read by immunoSEQ multiplex PCR, and TCRdb kept only the in-frame ones, dropping some. The sample has roughly 82,000 clones, approximately 81% seen once; the top ten hold 6.2%. Note on this clone: What it binds is not known.

CDR3 length equals 14 residues. CDR1 is SGHTS, CDR2 YDEGEE, per germline. V was clipped by 4 bases and J by 2 bases; unmatched bases: 2. The V and J genes are TRBV5-8 and TRBJ2-7; 11 nucleotides align to TRBD2. The receptor was isolated from a woman between 50 and 59 years old in good health and CMV-seropositive. The sample comprised PBMCs. CDR3 sequence reads: CASSNSGRAYEQYF. CDR3 sequence (DNA): TGTGCCAGCAGCAATAGCGGGAGGGCCTACGAGCAGTACTTC.